This TCR beta chain was identified in a study of blood T cell repertoires in COVID-19. This CDR3 has 13 amino acids. Looked up from germline, CDR1 is KGHSH and CDR2 is LQKENI. V was pared by 4 bases and J by 5 bases, with 2 bases of the junction left unmatched. Per the authors' pipeline: Counts of nucleated cells, estimated from reference gene primer amplification, were obtained. Libraries were prepared by immunoSEQ multiplex PCR; TCRdb keeps only in-frame clonotypes and omits some of them. Clonal size and the V and J genes are those of that table, whereas D and trimming came from the DNA. Of 300,000 to 350,000 clones in the sample, roughly 89% are singletons; the top ten hold about 3.9%. Worth noting for this clone: The same CDR3 can be traced to other DNA sequences in this sample.

Recruited during active infection, patients (from Seattle) were subsequently followed longitudinally. Sequenced material: peripheral blood. V is TRBV18 and J is TRBJ1-5; 7 nucleotides line up with TRBD1. The source is a woman aged 60-70 years with COVID-19, enrolled during active disease. The CDR3 bases are TGTGCCAGCTCACTCGACAGGGATCAGCCCCAGCATTTT. It encodes CASSLDRDQPQHF.